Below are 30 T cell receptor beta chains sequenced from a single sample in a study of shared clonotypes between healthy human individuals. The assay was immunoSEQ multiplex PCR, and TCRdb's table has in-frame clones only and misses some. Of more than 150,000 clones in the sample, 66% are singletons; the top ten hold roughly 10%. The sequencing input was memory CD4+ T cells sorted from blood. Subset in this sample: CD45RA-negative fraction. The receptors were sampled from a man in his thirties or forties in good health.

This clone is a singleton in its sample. The CDR3: CASSLDAVPETQYF. The CDR3 nucleotides are TGCGCCAGCAGCTTGGATGCGGTACCAGAGACCCAGTACTTC. The J gene is TRBJ2-5, the V gene TRBV5-1; D gene uncertain. Germline V lookup: CDR1 SGHRS, CDR2 YFSETQ. The CDR3 contains 14 residues. V was cut by 0 bases and J by 4 bases, with 10 bases left in between.

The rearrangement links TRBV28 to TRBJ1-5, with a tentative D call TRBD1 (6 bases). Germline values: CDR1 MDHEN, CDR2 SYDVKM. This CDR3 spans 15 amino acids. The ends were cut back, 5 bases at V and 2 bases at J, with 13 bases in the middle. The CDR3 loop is CASSLTRGRNQPQHF. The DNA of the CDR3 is TGTGCCAGCAGTCTGACCAGGGGTCGCAATCAGCCCCAGCATTTT.

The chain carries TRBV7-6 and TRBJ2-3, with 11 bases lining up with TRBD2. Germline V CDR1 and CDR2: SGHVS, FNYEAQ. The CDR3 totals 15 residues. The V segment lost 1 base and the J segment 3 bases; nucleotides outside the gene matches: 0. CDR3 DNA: TGTGCCAGCAGCTTAGGGACTAGCGGGACAGATACGCAGTATTTT. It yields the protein CASSLGTSGTDTQYF.

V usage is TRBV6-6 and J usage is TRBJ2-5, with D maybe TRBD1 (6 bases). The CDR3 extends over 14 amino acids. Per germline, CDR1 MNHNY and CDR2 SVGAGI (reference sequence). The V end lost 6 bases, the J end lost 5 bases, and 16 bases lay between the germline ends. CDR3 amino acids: CASRAGQLTETQYF. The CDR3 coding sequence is TGTGCCAGCAGGGCTGGACAGTTAACGGAGACCCAGTACTTC.

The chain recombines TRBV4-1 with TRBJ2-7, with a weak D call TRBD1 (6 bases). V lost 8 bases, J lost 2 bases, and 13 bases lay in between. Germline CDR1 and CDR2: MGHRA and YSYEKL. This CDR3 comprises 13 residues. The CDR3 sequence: CASGTGTTYEQYF. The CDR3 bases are TGCGCCAGCGGAACAGGGACGACCTACGAGCAGTACTTC.

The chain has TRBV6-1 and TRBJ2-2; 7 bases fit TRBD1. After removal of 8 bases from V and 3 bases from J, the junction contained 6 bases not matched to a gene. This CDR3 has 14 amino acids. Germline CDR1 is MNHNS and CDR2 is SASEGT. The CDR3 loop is CASETGTHTGELFF. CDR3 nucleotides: TGTGCCAGCGAGACAGGGACCCACACCGGGGAGCTGTTTTTT.

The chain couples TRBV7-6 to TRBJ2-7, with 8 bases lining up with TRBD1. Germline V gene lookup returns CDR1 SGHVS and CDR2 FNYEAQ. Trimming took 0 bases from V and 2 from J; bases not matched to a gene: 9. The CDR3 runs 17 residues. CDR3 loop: CASSLAPLADRAYEQYF. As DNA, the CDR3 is TGTGCCAGCAGCTTAGCCCCCCTCGCGGACAGGGCCTACGAGCAGTACTTC.

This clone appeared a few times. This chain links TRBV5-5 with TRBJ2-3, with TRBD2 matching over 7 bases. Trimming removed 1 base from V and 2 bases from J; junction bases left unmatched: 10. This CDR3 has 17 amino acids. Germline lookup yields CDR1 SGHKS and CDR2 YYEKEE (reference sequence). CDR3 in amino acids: CASSLKWSSGYTDTQYF. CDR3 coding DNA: TGTGCCAGCAGCTTGAAGTGGTCTAGCGGTTACACAGATACGCAGTATTTT. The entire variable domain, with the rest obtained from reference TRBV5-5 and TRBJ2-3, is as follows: DAGVTQSPTHLIKTRGQQVTLRCSPISGHKSVSWYQQVLGQGPQFIFQYYEKEERGRGNFPDRFSARQFPNYSSELNVNALLLGDSALYLCASSLKWSSGYTDTQYFGPGTRLTVL.

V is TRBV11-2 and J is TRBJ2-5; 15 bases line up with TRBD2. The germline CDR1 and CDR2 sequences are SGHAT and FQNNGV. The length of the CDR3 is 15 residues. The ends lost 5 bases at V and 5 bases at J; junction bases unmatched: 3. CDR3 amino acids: CASSAGLAGGETQYF. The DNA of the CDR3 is TGTGCCAGCAGCGCCGGACTAGCGGGAGGGGAGACCCAGTACTTC.

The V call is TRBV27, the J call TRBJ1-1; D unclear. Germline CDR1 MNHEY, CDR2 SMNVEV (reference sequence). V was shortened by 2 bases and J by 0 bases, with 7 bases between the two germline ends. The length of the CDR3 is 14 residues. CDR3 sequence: CASSLNGLNTEAFF. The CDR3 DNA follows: TGTGCCAGCAGTTTAAATGGCTTGAACACTGAAGCTTTCTTT.

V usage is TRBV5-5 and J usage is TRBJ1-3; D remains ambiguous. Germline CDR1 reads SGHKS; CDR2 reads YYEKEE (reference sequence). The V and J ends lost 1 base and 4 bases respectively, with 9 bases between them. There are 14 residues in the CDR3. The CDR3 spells CASSLYDVGNTIYF. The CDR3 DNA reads TGTGCCAGCAGCTTGTACGATGTGGGAAACACCATATATTTT.

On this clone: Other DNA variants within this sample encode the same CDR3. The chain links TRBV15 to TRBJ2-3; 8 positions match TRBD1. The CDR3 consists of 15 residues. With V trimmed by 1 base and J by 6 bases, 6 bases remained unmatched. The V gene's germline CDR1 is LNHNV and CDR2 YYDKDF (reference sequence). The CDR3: CATSRARQGRDTQYF. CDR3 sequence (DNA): TGTGCCACCAGCAGAGCCCGACAGGGGCGGGATACGCAGTATTTT. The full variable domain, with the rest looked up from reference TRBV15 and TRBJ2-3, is DAMVIQNPRYQVTQFGKPVTLSCSQTLNHNVMYWYQQKSSQAPKLLFHYYDKDFNNEADTPDNFQSRRPNTSFCFLDIRSPGLGDTAMYLCATSRARQGRDTQYFGPGTRLTVL.

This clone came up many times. The CDR3: CASSLGTNNQPQHF. The CDR3 nucleotides read TGCGCCAGCAGCTTGGGGACGAACAATCAGCCCCAGCATTTT. The chain combines TRBV5-1 with TRBJ1-5, with D uncertain. V lost 0 bases and J 3 bases, leaving 7 bases between the germline ends. The CDR3 is 14 residues long. Germline V gene lookup returns CDR1 SGHRS and CDR2 YFSETQ.

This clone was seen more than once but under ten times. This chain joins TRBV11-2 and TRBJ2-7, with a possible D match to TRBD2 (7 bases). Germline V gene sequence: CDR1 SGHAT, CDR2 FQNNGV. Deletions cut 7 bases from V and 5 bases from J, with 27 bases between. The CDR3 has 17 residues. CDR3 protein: CASILGRGRGRSDEQYF. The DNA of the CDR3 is TGTGCCAGCATCCTAGGGAGGGGCAGGGGAAGAAGCGACGAGCAGTACTTC.

The CDR3 spells CASRPPRRSSITNEKLFF. The CDR3 nucleotides are TGCGCCAGCAGACCCCCTCGGAGGTCCTCGATCACTAATGAAAAACTGTTTTTT. The chain uses TRBV5-1 and TRBJ1-4; no firm D call. Germline CDR1 and CDR2: SGHRS and YFSETQ. This CDR3 is built from 18 residues. The ends were cut back, 5 bases at V and 2 bases at J, with 22 bases in the middle.

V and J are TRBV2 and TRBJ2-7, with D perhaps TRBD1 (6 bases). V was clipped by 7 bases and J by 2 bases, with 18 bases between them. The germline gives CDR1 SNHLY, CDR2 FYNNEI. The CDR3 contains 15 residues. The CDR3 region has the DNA TGTGCCAGCAAGGAAACAGGGCCTGGGGCCTACGAGCAGTACTTC. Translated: CASKETGPGAYEQYF.

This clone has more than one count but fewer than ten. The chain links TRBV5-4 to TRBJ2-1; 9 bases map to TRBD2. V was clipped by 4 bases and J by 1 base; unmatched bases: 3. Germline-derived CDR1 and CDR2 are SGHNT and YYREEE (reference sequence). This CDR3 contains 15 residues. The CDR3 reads CASSGREGSYNEQFF. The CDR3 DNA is TGTGCCAGCAGCGGGCGGGAGGGTTCCTACAATGAGCAGTTCTTC.

CDR3 protein: CASAYAGVGQETQYF. CDR3 coding DNA: TGTGCCAGCGCCTACGCGGGAGTAGGTCAAGAGACCCAGTACTTC. The gene calls are TRBV7-6 and TRBJ2-5, with TRBD2 matching over 7 bases. The CDR3 has 15 residues. CDR1 and CDR2 (germline): SGHVS, FNYEAQ. J gave up 2 bases and V 8 bases, and 11 bases lay outside the gene matches.

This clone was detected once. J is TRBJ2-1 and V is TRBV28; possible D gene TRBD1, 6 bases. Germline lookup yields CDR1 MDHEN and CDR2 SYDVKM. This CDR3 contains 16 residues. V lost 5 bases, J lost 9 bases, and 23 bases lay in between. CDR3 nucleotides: TGTGCCAGCAGTAGCCCCGGGCCTAGGGGGTACGGTGAGCAGTTCTTC. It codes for CASSSPGPRGYGEQFF.

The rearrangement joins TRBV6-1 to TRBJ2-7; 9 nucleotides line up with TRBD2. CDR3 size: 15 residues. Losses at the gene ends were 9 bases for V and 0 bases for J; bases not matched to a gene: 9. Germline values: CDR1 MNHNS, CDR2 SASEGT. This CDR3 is CASCLSSGTSYEQYF. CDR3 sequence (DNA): TGTGCCAGTTGCTTATCTAGCGGGACCTCCTACGAGCAGTACTTC.

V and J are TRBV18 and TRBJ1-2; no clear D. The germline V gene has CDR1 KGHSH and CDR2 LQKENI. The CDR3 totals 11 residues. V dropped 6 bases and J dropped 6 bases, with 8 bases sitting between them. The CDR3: CASSRGNGYTF. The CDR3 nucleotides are TGTGCCAGCTCCCGAGGGAATGGCTACACCTTC.

CDR3 sequence (DNA): TGTGCCAGCAGTTCCCGATCCGCGGTCTTTGAGCAGTTCTTC. This codes for CASSSRSAVFEQFF. J is TRBJ2-1 and V is TRBV27; D unresolved. Germline assignment: CDR1 MNHEY and CDR2 SMNVEV (reference sequence). This CDR3 comprises 14 residues. The V end was cut by 4 bases, the J end by 9 bases, with 16 bases between.

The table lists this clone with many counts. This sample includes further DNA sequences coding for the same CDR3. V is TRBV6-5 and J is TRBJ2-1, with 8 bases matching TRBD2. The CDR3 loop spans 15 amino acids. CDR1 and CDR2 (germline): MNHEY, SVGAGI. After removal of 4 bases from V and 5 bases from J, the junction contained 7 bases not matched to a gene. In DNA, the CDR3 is TGTGCCAGCAGTTCCGGACTAGCCGGTCACAATGAGCAGTTCTTC. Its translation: CASSSGLAGHNEQFF.

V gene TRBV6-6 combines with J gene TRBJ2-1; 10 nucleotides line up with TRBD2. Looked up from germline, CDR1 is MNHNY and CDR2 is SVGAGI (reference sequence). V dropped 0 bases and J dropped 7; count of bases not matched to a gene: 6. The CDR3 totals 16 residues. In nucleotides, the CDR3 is TGTGCCAGCAGTTACTCGAGCGGGAGGGCCTTAAATGAGCAGTTCTTC. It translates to CASSYSSGRALNEQFF.

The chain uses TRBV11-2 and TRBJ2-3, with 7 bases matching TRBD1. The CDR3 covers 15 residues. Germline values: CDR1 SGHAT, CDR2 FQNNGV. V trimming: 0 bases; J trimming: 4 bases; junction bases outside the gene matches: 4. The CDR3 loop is CASSLDRGNADTQYF. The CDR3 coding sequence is TGTGCCAGCAGCTTAGACAGGGGGAACGCAGATACGCAGTATTTT.

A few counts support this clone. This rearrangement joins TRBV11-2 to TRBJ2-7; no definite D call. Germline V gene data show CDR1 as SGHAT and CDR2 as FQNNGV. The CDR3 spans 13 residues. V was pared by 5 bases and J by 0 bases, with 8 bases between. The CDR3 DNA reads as TGTGCCAGCAGCCAGGCAGTCTCCTACGAGCAGTACTTC. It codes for CASSQAVSYEQYF.

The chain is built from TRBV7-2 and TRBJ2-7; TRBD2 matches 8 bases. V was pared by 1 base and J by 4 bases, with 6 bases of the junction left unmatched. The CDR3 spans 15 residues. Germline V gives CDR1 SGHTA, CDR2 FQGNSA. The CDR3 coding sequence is TGTGCCAGCAGCTTAGAAGCGGGAGTGATGTACGAGCAGTACTTC. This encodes CASSLEAGVMYEQYF.

The CDR3 reads CASSLFTADTQYF. The CDR3, as DNA: TGTGCCAGCAGCTTATTCACGGCAGATACGCAGTATTTT. V is TRBV7-9 and J is TRBJ2-3; D unclear. CDR1 is SEHNR and CDR2 is FQNEAQ in the germline V gene (reference sequence). This CDR3 region has 13 residues. The V end lost 2 bases, the J end lost 4 bases, and 7 bases lay between the germline ends.

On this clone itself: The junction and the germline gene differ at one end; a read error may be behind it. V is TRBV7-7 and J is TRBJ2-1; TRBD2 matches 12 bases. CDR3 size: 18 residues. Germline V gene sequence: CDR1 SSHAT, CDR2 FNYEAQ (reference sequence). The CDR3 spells CASSLAPSLAGGNNEQFF. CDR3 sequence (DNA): TGTGCTAGCAGCTTAGCTCCCTCCCTAGCGGGAGGGAACAATGAGCAGTTCTTC.

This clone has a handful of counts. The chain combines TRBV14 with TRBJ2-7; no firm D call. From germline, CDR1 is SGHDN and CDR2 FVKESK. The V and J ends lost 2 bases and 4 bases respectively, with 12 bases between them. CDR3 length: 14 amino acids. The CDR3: CASSQQMGLYEQYF. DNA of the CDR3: TGTGCCAGCAGCCAACAGATGGGCCTGTACGAGCAGTACTTC.